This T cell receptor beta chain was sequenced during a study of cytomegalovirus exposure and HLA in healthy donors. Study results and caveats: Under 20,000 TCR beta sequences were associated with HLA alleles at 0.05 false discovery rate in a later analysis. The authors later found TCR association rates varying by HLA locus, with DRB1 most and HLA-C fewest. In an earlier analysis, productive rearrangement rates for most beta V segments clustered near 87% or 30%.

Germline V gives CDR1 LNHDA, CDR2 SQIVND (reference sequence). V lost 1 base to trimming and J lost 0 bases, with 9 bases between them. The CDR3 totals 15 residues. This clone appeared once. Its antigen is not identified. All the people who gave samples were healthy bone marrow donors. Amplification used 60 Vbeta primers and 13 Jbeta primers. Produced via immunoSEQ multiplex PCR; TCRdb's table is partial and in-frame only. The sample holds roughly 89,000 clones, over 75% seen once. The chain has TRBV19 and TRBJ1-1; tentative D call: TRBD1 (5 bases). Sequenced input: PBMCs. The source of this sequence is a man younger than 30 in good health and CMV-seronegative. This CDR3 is CASSIGGRVNTEAFF. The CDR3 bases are TGTGCCAGTAGTATAGGCGGCAGGGTGAACACTGAAGCTTTCTTT.